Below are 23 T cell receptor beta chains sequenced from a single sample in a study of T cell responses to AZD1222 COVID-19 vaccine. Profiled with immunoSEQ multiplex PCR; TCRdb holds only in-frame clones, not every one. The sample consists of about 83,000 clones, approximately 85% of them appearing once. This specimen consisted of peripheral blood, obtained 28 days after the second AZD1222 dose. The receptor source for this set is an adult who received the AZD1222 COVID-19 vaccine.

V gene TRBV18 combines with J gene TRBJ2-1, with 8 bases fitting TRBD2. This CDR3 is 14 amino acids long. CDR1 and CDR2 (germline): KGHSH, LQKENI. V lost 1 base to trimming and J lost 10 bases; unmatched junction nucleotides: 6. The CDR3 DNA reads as TGTGCCAGCTCACCACAGCGGGAGAATAGGGAGCAGTTCTTC. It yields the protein CASSPQRENREQFF.

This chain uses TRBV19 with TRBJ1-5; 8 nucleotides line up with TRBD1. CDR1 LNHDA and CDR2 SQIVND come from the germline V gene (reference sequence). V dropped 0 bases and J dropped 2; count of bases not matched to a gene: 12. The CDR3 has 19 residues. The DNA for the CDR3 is TGTGCCAGTAGTATAGAAGGGACAGGTTTTCGAGGGCGCAATCAGCCCCAGCATTTT. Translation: CASSIEGTGFRGRNQPQHF.

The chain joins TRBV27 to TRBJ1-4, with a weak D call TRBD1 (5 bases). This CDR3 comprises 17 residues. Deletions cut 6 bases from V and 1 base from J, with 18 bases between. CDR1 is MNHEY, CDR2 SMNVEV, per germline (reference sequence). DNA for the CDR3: TGTGCCAGCAGGTCCGGGACCCAGGGCGGAACTAATGAAAAACTGTTTTTT. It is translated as CASRSGTQGGTNEKLFF.

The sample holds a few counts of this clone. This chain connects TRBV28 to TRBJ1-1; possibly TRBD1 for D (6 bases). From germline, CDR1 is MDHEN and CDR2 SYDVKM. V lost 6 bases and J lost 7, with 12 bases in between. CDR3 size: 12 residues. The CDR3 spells CASRTGRREAFF. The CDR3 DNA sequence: TGTGCCAGCAGGACAGGTCGCCGTGAAGCTTTCTTT.

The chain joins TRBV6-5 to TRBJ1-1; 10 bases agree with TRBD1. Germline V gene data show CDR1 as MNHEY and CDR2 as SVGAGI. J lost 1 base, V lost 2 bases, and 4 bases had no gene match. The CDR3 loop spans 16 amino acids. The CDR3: CASSYPWTGGNTEAFF. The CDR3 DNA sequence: TGTGCCAGCAGTTACCCTTGGACAGGGGGGAACACTGAAGCTTTCTTT.

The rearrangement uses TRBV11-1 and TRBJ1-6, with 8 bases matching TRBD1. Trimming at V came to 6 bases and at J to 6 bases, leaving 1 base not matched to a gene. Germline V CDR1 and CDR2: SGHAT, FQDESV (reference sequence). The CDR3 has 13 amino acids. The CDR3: CASRDRVNSPLHF. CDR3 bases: TGTGCCAGCAGGGACAGGGTTAATTCACCCCTCCACTTT.

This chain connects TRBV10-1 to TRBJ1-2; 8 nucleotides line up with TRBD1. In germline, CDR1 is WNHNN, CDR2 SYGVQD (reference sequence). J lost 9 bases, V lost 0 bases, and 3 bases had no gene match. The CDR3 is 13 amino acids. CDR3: CASSESGQARYTF. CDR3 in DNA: TGCGCCAGCAGTGAGTCGGGACAGGCTCGCTACACCTTC.

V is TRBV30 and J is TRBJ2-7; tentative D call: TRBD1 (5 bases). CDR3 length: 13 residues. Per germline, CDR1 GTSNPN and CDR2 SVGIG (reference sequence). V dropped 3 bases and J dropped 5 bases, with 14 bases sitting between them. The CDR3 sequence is CAWSPQGLHEQYF. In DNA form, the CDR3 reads TGTGCCTGGAGCCCTCAGGGATTGCACGAGCAGTACTTC.

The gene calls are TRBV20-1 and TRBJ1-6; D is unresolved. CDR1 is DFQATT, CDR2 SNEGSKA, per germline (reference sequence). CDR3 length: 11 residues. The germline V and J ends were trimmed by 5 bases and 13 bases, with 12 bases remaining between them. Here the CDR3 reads CSAGTGSPLHF. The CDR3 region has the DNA TGCAGTGCTGGCACGGGTTCTCCCCTCCACTTT.

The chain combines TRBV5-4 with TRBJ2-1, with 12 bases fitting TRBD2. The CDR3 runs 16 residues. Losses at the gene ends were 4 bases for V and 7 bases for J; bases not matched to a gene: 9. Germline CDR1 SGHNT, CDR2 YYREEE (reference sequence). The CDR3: CASSLTSGGSRNEQFF. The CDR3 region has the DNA TGTGCCAGCAGCCTTACTAGCGGGGGGTCTAGGAATGAGCAGTTCTTC.

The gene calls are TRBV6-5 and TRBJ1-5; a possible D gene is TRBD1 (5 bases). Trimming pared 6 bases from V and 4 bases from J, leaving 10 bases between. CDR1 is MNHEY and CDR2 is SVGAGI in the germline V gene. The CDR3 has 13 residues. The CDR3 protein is CASRAGQNQPQHF. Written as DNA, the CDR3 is TGTGCCAGCAGGGCCGGACAAAATCAGCCCCAGCATTTT.

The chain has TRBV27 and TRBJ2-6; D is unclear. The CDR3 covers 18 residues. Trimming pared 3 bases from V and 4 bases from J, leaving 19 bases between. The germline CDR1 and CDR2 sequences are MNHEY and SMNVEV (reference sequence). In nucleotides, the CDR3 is TGTGCCAGCAGTTTTTCGTTCGCCGTAGGGTACGGGGCCAACGTCCTGACTTTC. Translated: CASSFSFAVGYGANVLTF.

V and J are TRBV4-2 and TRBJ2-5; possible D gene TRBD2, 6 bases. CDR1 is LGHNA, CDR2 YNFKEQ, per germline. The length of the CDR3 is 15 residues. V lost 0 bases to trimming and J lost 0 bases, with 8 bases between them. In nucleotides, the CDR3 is TGTGCCAGCAGCCAAGAGCGGGGCCACCAAGAGACCCAGTACTTC. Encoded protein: CASSQERGHQETQYF.

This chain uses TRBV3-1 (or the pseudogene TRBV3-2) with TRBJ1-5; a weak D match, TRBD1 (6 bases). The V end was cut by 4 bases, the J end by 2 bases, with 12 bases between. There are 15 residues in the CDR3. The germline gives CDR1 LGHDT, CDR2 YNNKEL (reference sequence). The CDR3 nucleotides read TGTGCCAGCAGCCGACGGGACACCTGCAATCAGCCCCAGCATTTT. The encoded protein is CASSRRDTCNQPQHF.

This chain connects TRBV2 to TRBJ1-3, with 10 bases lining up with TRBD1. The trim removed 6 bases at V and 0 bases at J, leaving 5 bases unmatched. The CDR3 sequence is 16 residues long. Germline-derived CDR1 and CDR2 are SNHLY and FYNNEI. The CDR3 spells CASSWTGGPSGNTIYF. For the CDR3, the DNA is TGTGCCAGCAGCTGGACAGGGGGGCCCTCTGGAAACACCATATATTTT.

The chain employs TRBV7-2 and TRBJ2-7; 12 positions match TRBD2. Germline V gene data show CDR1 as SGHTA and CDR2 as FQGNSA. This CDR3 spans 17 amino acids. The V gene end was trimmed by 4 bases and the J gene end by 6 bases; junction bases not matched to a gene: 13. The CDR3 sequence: CASSSGGLAGLGPEQYF. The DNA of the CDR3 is TGTGCCAGCAGCTCAGGGGGACTAGCGGGTCTAGGTCCCGAGCAGTACTTC.

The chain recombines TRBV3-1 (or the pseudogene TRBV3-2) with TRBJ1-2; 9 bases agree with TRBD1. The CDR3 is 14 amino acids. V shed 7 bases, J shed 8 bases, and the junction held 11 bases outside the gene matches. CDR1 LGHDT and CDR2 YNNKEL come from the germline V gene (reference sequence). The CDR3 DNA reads TGTGCCAGCAACGCTGGGACAGGGACGATCGGCTACACCTTC. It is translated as CASNAGTGTIGYTF.

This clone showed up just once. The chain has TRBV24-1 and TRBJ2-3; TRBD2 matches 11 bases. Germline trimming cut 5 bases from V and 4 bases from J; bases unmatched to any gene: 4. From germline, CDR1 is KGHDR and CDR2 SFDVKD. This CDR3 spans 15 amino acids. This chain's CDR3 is CATSASGGWADTQYF. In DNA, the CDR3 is TGTGCCACCAGTGCTAGCGGGGGGTGGGCAGATACGCAGTATTTT.

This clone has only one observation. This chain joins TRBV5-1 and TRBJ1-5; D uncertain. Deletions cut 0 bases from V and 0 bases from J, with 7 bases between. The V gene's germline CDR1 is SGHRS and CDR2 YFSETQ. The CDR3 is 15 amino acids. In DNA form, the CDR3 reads TGCGCCAGCAGCTTGGAAGGTAATAGCAATCAGCCCCAGCATTTT. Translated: CASSLEGNSNQPQHF.

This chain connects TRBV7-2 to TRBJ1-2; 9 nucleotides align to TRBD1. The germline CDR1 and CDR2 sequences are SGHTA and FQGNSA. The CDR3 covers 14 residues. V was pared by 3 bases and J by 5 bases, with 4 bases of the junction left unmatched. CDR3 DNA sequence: TGTGCCAGCAGCTTTCCCGGACAGGGGTATGGCTACACCTTC. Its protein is CASSFPGQGYGYTF.

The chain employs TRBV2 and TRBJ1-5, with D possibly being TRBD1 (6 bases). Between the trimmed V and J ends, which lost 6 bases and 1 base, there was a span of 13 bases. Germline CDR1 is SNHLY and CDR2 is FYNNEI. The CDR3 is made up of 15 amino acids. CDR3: CASRPGQGSNQPQHF. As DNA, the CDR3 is TGTGCCAGCAGACCCGGGCAGGGGAGCAATCAGCCCCAGCATTTT.

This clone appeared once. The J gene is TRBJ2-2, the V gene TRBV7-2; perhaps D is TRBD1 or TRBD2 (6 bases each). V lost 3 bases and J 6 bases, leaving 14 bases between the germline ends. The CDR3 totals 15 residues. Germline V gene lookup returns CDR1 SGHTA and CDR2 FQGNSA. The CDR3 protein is CASSFLGGLSGELFF. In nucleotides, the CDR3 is TGTGCCAGCAGCTTTTTGGGGGGCCTCTCCGGGGAGCTGTTTTTT.

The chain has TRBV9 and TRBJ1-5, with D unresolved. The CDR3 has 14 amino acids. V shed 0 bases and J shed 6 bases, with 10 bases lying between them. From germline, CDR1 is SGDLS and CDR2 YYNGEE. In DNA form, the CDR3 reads TGTGCCAGCAGCGTAGGCGAGGTTAGTCAGCCCCAGCATTTT. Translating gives CASSVGEVSQPQHF. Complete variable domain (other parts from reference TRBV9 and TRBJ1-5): DSGVTQTPKHLITATGQRVTLRCSPRSGDLSVYWYQQSLDQGLQFLIQYYNGEERAKGNILERFSAQQFPDLHSELNLSSLELGDSALYFCASSVGEVSQPQHFGDGTRLSIL.